A selection of T cell receptor beta chains follows, all from one sample in a study of blood T cell repertoires in COVID-19. TCRdb's table, derived via immunoSEQ multiplex PCR, lists solely in-frame clones and lacks some. Of 95,000 to 110,000 clones in the sample, 85% to 90% were seen once. Sequencing was done on a sample of peripheral blood. The receptors were gathered from a human donor in a cohort sampled during active COVID-19. CDR3s include the opening cysteine and the closing phenylalanine or tryptophan. The order of the fields is V gene, clone size, J gene, CDR3 protein. Rows may omit the clone size; those that give it use once, few, many or a size class.

TRBV3-1/TRBV3-2	-	TRBJ2-1	CASSPQRSYNEQFF
TRBV5-1	-	TRBJ2-1	CASSFPSGRDNEQFF
TRBV10-3	-	TRBJ1-5	CAISEDRGRQPQHF
TRBV9	-	TRBJ1-1	CASSLSTGDTEAFF
TRBV7-9	-	TRBJ2-3	CASRAGLSDTQYF
TRBV5-4	-	TRBJ2-7	CASSATGGEHEQYF
TRBV2	once	TRBJ2-7	CASSQQGAQSYEQYF
TRBV7-9	-	TRBJ2-3	CASSSRTDTQYF
TRBV9	once	TRBJ2-3	CASSPTGLADTDTQYF
TRBV28	once	TRBJ2-7	CASSYSSYEQYF
TRBV7-9	-	TRBJ2-5	CASSLGLAGVALETQYF
TRBV9	once	TRBJ1-3	CASSALGQGAYGNTIYF